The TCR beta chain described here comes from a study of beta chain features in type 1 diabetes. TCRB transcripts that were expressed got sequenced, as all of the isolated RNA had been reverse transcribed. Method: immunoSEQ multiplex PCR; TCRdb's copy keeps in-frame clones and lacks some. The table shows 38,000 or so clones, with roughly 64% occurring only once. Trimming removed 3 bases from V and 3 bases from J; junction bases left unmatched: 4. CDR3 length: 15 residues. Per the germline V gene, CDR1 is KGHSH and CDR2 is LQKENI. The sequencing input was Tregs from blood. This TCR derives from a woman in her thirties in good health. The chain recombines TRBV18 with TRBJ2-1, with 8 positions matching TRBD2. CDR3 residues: CASSPGRALYNEQFF. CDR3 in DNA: TGTGCCAGCTCACCCGGGAGGGCCCTCTACAATGAGCAGTTCTTC.